Listed below are T cell receptor beta chains from one sample, sequenced in a study of T cell responses to AZD1222 COVID-19 vaccine. Method: immunoSEQ multiplex PCR; TCRdb's copy keeps in-frame clones and lacks some. The table shows about 100,000 clones, with approximately 84% occurring only once. The specimen was peripheral blood, collected on day 0 of AZD1222 vaccination. The receptors come from an adult in good health. CDR3s include the opening cysteine and the closing phenylalanine or tryptophan. Each record gives: clone size, J gene, D gene, V gene, CDR3 DNA, CDR3 protein. A D gene is named only where the DNA matches it firmly. Clone sizes are given selectively: once, few, many, or a class where the clone is expanded.

- TRBJ2-2 - TRBV25-1 TGTGCCAGCAGGGATACAGGGAACACCGGGGAGCTGTTTTTT CASRDTGNTGELFF
- TRBJ1-4 TRBD1 TRBV27 TGTGCCAGCAGTCGCCGACAGGGGGTTTCTGAAAAACTGTTTTTT CASSRRQGVSEKLFF
- TRBJ2-7 TRBD1 TRBV11-3 TGTGCCAGCAGCCCGGGACAGGGTCGGTCCTACGAGCAGTACTTC CASSPGQGRSYEQYF
- TRBJ2-7 - TRBV12-5 TGTGCTAGTGGTTTGGGGTCCTACGAGCAGTACTTC CASGLGSYEQYF
- TRBJ1-1 TRBD1 TRBV27 TGTGCCAGCAAACCGGGACAGGGGGCAGGCACTGAAGCTTTCTTT CASKPGQGAGTEAFF
few TRBJ1-1 TRBD1 TRBV10-3 TGTGCCTCAGGACAGGTGAACACTGAAGCTTTCTTT CASGQVNTEAFF
- TRBJ2-3 - TRBV12-5 TGTGCTAGTGGTTTGGGGGCATCAGATACGCAGTATTTT CASGLGASDTQYF
- TRBJ2-2 TRBD2 TRBV3-1/TRBV3-2 TGTGCCAGCAGCCAAGCTAGCGGGGGGAATGCCGGGGAGCTGTTTTTT CASSQASGGNAGELFF
- TRBJ1-2 TRBD1 TRBV19 TGTGCCAGTAGTATGCAGGGGGCTAACTATGGCTACACCTTC CASSMQGANYGYTF
- TRBJ1-4 TRBD1 TRBV5-1 TGCGCCAGCAGCTTCGGGGACAGGGACAATGAAAAACTGTTTTTT CASSFGDRDNEKLFF
- TRBJ1-5 - TRBV19 TGTGCCAGTAGTCCCCGCGATGTGGGGACGCATCAGCCCCAGCATTTT CASSPRDVGTHQPQHF
- TRBJ1-4 - TRBV6-2/TRBV6-3 TGTGCCAGCAGTTATCGGAGCGCCGGGGAAAAACTGTTTTTT CASSYRSAGEKLFF